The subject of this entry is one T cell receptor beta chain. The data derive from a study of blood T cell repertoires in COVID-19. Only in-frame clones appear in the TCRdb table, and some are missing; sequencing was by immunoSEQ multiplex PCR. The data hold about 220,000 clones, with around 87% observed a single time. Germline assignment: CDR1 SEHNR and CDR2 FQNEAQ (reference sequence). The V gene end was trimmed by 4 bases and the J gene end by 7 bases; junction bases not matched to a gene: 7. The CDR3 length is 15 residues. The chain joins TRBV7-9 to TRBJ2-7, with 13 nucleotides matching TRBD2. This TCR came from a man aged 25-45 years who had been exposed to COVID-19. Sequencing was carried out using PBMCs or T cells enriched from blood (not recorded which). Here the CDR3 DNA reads TGTGCCAGCAGCTCTCCCGGGACTAGCGGGGTTGAGCAGTACTTC. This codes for CASSSPGTSGVEQYF.